The 30 T cell receptor beta chains given below trace back to one sample, sequenced in a study of blood T cell repertoires in COVID-19. Measured with immunoSEQ multiplex PCR; TCRdb has only the in-frame clones, and not every one. The sample has about 280,000 clones; 88% are singletons. Sequencing was done on a sample of PBMCs or T cells enriched from blood (not recorded which). The receptors come from a young woman who had recovered from COVID-19.

The chain employs TRBV18 and TRBJ2-2; weak D call: TRBD2 (6 bases). This CDR3 has 15 residues. Germline loops: CDR1 KGHSH, CDR2 LQKENI. V was shortened by 1 base and J by 6 bases, with 12 bases between the two germline ends. CDR3 region: CASSPLIWEAGELFF. The DNA for the CDR3 is TGTGCCAGCTCACCACTTATTTGGGAGGCCGGGGAGCTGTTTTTT. Combining the CDR3 with reference TRBV18 and TRBJ2-2 gives the whole variable domain NAGVMQNPRHLVRRRGQEARLRCSPMKGHSHVYWYRQLPEEGLKFMVYLQKENIIDESGMPKERFSAEFPKEGPSILRIQQVVRGDSAAYFCASSPLIWEAGELFFGEGSRLTVL.

The chain couples TRBV5-3 to TRBJ2-7; D might be TRBD2 (5 bases). TRBV5-3 is an ORF; its function is uncertain. V was clipped by 4 bases and J by 3 bases, with 17 bases between them. CDR3 length equals 15 residues. In DNA form, the CDR3 reads TGTGCCAGAAGCCTCAGATCCTACGGGAACTACGAGCAGTACTTC. Amino acids: CARSLRSYGNYEQYF.

The gene calls are TRBV5-4 and TRBJ2-1; the D is unclear. The ends were cut back, 4 bases at V and 4 bases at J, with 9 bases in the middle. Germline CDR1 reads SGHNT; CDR2 reads YYREEE (reference sequence). The CDR3 loop spans 13 amino acids. The DNA for the CDR3 is TGTGCCAGCAGCACCGGTCGTTACAATGAGCAGTTCTTC. Its translation is CASSTGRYNEQFF.

Remarks on this clone: A read error may produce the germline difference seen at one junction end. V gene TRBV7-9 combines with J gene TRBJ2-5; D remains ambiguous. Germline values: CDR1 SEHNR, CDR2 FQNEAQ (reference sequence). The CDR3 has 12 residues. The CDR3 loop reads CASSLAIDSWDF. For the CDR3, the DNA is TGTGCCAGCAGCTTAGCGATAGACTCCTGGGACTTC.

CDR3 residues: CASSLSAGRNGYTF. The CDR3 coding sequence is TGTGCCAGCAGTTTATCAGCCGGGAGAAATGGCTACACCTTC. V and J are TRBV28 and TRBJ1-2; D is undetermined. This CDR3 has 14 residues. CDR1 and CDR2 from the germline V gene are MDHEN and SYDVKM. V gave up 1 base and J gave up 6 bases, with 12 bases separating them.

The chain uses TRBV5-1 and TRBJ1-3; the match to TRBD1 covers 10 bases. Trimming removed 3 bases from V and 0 bases from J; junction bases left unmatched: 12. The CDR3 spans 19 residues. In germline, CDR1 is SGHRS, CDR2 YFSETQ. The CDR3 sequence: CASSYSTGGAGSSGNTIYF. The CDR3 bases are TGCGCCAGCAGCTATTCGACAGGGGGCGCGGGAAGCTCTGGAAACACCATATATTTT.

The CDR3 sequence is CASSLRAIQGKTYNSPLHF. CDR3 coding DNA: TGTGCCAGCAGCTTAAGGGCAATACAGGGGAAAACCTATAATTCACCCCTCCACTTT. V and J are TRBV5-4 and TRBJ1-6, with 7 bases fitting TRBD1. The CDR3 runs 19 residues. Germline CDR1 is SGHNT and CDR2 is YYREEE (reference sequence). V dropped 2 bases and J dropped 2; count of bases not matched to a gene: 13.

As concerns this clone: The CDR3 does not end in the conserved phenylalanine or tryptophan, so this is likely a read error. The limits of the CDR3 on the DNA are not certain, so only TCRdb's listed CDR3 is given. The V and J genes are TRBV13 and TRBJ1-2; no DNA check was done on the table's D call, TRBD1. Inclusive of both ends, the CDR3 amounts to 15 amino acids. Looked up from germline, CDR1 is PRHDT and CDR2 is FYEKMQ (reference sequence). CDR3 sequence reads: CASSFRTEPLRGLWL.

This clone has a single count. The chain combines TRBV7-9 with TRBJ1-3; D remains ambiguous. The CDR3 is 15 residues long. The germline CDR1 and CDR2 sequences are SEHNR and FQNEAQ (reference sequence). V shed 3 bases and J shed 0 bases, with 9 bases lying between them. Here the CDR3 DNA reads TGTGCCAGCAGCTTGGCTCGCCTCTCTGGAAACACCATATATTTT. It translates to CASSLARLSGNTIYF.

This clone was counted a few times. J is TRBJ1-1 and V is TRBV19, with TRBD1 as a possible D gene (6 bases). V gave up 4 bases and J gave up 3 bases, with 9 bases separating them. The germline V gene encodes CDR1 LNHDA and CDR2 SQIVND (reference sequence). CDR3 size: 13 residues. The CDR3 is CASSNYRDTEAFF. CDR3 DNA: TGTGCCAGTAGTAACTACAGGGACACTGAAGCTTTCTTT.

The V gene is TRBV2, the J gene TRBJ1-5, with 7 bases matching TRBD1. This CDR3 has 14 amino acids. J was trimmed by 7 bases and V by 5 bases; bases with no gene match: 8. Germline CDR1 SNHLY, CDR2 FYNNEI. CDR3 sequence (DNA): TGTGCCAGCAGTCGACAGGGTCGGGGACAGCCCCAGCATTTT. Translated: CASSRQGRGQPQHF.

The chain joins TRBV14 to TRBJ2-2; 7 positions match TRBD1. The junction had 2 bases not matched to a gene; V was cut back by 1 base and J by 0 bases. This CDR3 is built from 16 residues. Germline V CDR1 and CDR2: SGHDN, FVKESK. This CDR3 is CASSQVGGANTGELFF. The CDR3 region has the DNA TGTGCCAGCAGCCAAGTAGGGGGCGCGAACACCGGGGAGCTGTTTTTT. Variable domain in full (rest from reference TRBV14 and TRBJ2-2): EAGVTQFPSHSVIEKGQTVTLRCDPISGHDNLYWYRRVMGKEIKFLLHFVKESKQDESGMPNNRFLAERTGGTYSTLKVQPAELEDSGVYFCASSQVGGANTGELFFGEGSRLTVL.

The chain uses TRBV13 and TRBJ2-5, with TRBD2 identical over 9 bases. Germline assignment: CDR1 PRHDT and CDR2 FYEKMQ (reference sequence). J was trimmed by 5 bases and V by 2 bases; bases with no gene match: 3. The CDR3 covers 14 residues. Here the CDR3 DNA reads TGTGCCAGCAGCTTAAGCGGGGGGCGGGAGACCCAGTACTTC. It yields the protein CASSLSGGRETQYF.

The sample holds one count of this clone. The chain couples TRBV18 to TRBJ1-2; D possibly corresponds to TRBD1 (6 bases). V gave up 2 bases and J gave up 2 bases, with 18 bases separating them. Germline V gene lookup returns CDR1 KGHSH and CDR2 LQKENI. The CDR3 is made up of 17 amino acids. CDR3 sequence: CASSPKHSNRENYGYTF. The CDR3 region has the DNA TGTGCCAGCTCACCAAAGCATTCCAACAGGGAAAACTATGGCTACACCTTC.

As DNA, the CDR3 is TGTGCCGCGACCTGGCGGACAGCCACAGATACGCAGTATTTT. Protein product: CAATWRTATDTQYF. The J gene is TRBJ2-3, the V gene TRBV21-1; TRBD1, as called in the table, went unchecked against the DNA. TRBV21-1 is a pseudogene. This CDR3 has 14 amino acids.

About this clone: The sample has other DNA sequences that encode this CDR3 too. V and J are TRBV9 and TRBJ2-1; D may be TRBD2 (6 bases). With 0 bases removed from V and 0 bases from J, the gap between germline ends came to 10 bases. The CDR3 runs 16 residues. Germline values: CDR1 SGDLS, CDR2 YYNGEE. The CDR3 bases are TGTGCCAGCAGCGTAGGAGCGGGCAGCTCCTACAATGAGCAGTTCTTC. Residues: CASSVGAGSSYNEQFF. Together with reference TRBV9 and TRBJ2-1, the CDR3 gives the full variable domain: DSGVTQTPKHLITATGQRVTLRCSPRSGDLSVYWYQQSLDQGLQFLIQYYNGEERAKGNILERFSAQQFPDLHSELNLSSLELGDSALYFCASSVGAGSSYNEQFFGPGTRLTVL.

The genes are TRBV20-1 and TRBJ1-1, with D unresolved. Germline V gene sequence: CDR1 DFQATT, CDR2 SNEGSKA (reference sequence). Trimming removed 3 bases at V and 8 bases at J, with 7 bases between. This CDR3 is built from 10 residues. Written as DNA, the CDR3 is TGCAGTGCTAGTCTGTTAGAAGCTTTCTTT. Encoded protein: CSASLLEAFF.

The chain uses TRBV7-9 and TRBJ1-1; D is perhaps TRBD1 (6 bases). CDR1 is SEHNR, CDR2 FQNEAQ, per germline (reference sequence). The germline V and J ends were trimmed by 5 bases and 3 bases, with 16 bases remaining between them. The CDR3 is 15 amino acids. CDR3 coding DNA: TGTGCCAGCAGCATGACACAGGGAGTTCACACTGAAGCTTTCTTT. Residues: CASSMTQGVHTEAFF. Filled out from reference TRBV7-9 and TRBJ1-1, the complete variable domain reads DTGVSQNPRHKITKRGQNVTFRCDPISEHNRLYWYRQTLGQGPEFLTYFQNEAQLEKSRLLSDRFSAERPKGSFSTLEIQRTEQGDSAMYLCASSMTQGVHTEAFFGQGTRLTVV.

The chain recombines TRBV27 with TRBJ1-1; 7 bases are shared with TRBD1. CDR3 size: 16 residues. J gave up 7 bases and V 7 bases, and 18 bases lay outside the gene matches. Germline CDR1 MNHEY, CDR2 SMNVEV (reference sequence). CDR3: CASTLSGGWRENEAFF. In DNA form, the CDR3 reads TGTGCCAGCACCTTATCAGGGGGTTGGAGAGAAAATGAAGCTTTCTTT.

This clone turned up a few times. This chain joins TRBV3-1 (or the pseudogene TRBV3-2) and TRBJ2-7; a weak D match, TRBD2 (6 bases). The ends were cut back, 0 bases at V and 5 bases at J, with 14 bases in the middle. The CDR3 covers 15 residues. The germline CDR1 and CDR2 sequences are LGHDT and YNNKEL (reference sequence). CDR3 bases: TGTGCCAGCAGCCAAGACTGGGGACTGGGCCACGAGCAGTACTTC. It encodes CASSQDWGLGHEQYF.

The chain joins TRBV3-1 (or the pseudogene TRBV3-2) to TRBJ2-2, with D possibly TRBD1 on 5 matching bases. CDR1 LGHDT and CDR2 YNNKEL come from the germline V gene (reference sequence). Trimming removed 6 bases at V and 3 bases at J, with 11 bases between. The CDR3 is 14 amino acids. The CDR3 loop is CASSYGAYTGELFF. The CDR3 nucleotides read TGTGCCAGCAGTTATGGGGCGTACACCGGGGAGCTGTTTTTT.

The V call is TRBV19, the J call TRBJ1-6; TRBD1 matches at 9 bases. Per germline, CDR1 LNHDA and CDR2 SQIVND (reference sequence). Germline trimming cut 5 bases from V and 6 bases from J; bases unmatched to any gene: 2. This CDR3 comprises 14 residues. DNA of the CDR3: TGTGCCAGTAGTCTGACAGGGGGTAATTCACCCCTCCACTTT. Its translation is CASSLTGGNSPLHF.

In nucleotides, the CDR3 is TGTGCCAGCAGTTCATCCACAAGGGGGGGTGAGAATGGCTACACCTTC. It encodes CASSSSTRGGENGYTF. The chain has TRBV28 and TRBJ1-2, with D possibly TRBD1 on 6 matching bases. There are 16 residues in the CDR3. Germline V gene sequence: CDR1 MDHEN, CDR2 SYDVKM. V lost 4 bases and J 6 bases, leaving 21 bases between the germline ends.

The rearrangement links TRBV9 to TRBJ1-3, with D hard to call. The V gene's germline CDR1 is SGDLS and CDR2 YYNGEE. There are 15 residues in the CDR3. V lost 0 bases and J 0 bases, leaving 7 bases between the germline ends. The CDR3: CASSVVANSGNTIYF. In nucleotides, the CDR3 is TGTGCCAGCAGCGTAGTGGCAAACTCTGGAAACACCATATATTTT. The full variable domain, completed using reference TRBV9 and TRBJ1-3, is DSGVTQTPKHLITATGQRVTLRCSPRSGDLSVYWYQQSLDQGLQFLIQYYNGEERAKGNILERFSAQQFPDLHSELNLSSLELGDSALYFCASSVVANSGNTIYFGEGSWLTVV.

For the CDR3, the DNA is TGTGCCAGCAGTCCGACACAGGGTATTTTTATTCAGCCCCAGCATTTT. Protein product: CASSPTQGIFIQPQHF. The gene calls are TRBV27 and TRBJ1-5; D may be TRBD1 (6 bases). The CDR3 covers 16 residues. V shed 5 bases and J shed 6 bases, with 20 bases lying between them. In germline, CDR1 is MNHEY, CDR2 SMNVEV (reference sequence).

V usage is TRBV4-1 and J usage is TRBJ1-1; TRBD1 matches 10 bases. The germline V gene encodes CDR1 MGHRA and CDR2 YSYEKL. CDR3 length: 16 residues. Germline trimming cut 4 bases from V and 10 bases from J; bases unmatched to any gene: 15. This chain's CDR3 is CASSLFVPGQGRGAFF. The CDR3 DNA reads TGCGCCAGCAGCCTTTTCGTCCCGGGACAGGGGAGAGGAGCTTTCTTT.

This clone has more than one count but fewer than ten. The gene calls are TRBV29-1 and TRBJ1-3, with D unresolved. The CDR3 has 14 residues. Germline CDR1 SQVTM, CDR2 ANQGSEA. The V end was cut by 5 bases, the J end by 0 bases, with 11 bases between. The CDR3 loop is CSVQRRSSGNTIYF. CDR3 coding DNA: TGCAGCGTTCAGCGACGGAGCTCTGGAAACACCATATATTTT.

The chain joins TRBV9 to TRBJ2-3; possible D gene TRBD2, 5 bases. The CDR3 spans 13 residues. Per germline, CDR1 SGDLS and CDR2 YYNGEE. V lost 4 bases and J lost 4, with 10 bases in between. The CDR3 DNA reads as TGTGCCAGCAGCCGCCTAGCATCAGATACGCAGTATTTT. It specifies CASSRLASDTQYF.

This chain connects TRBV5-6 to TRBJ1-1, with TRBD1 matching over 8 bases. Germline V gives CDR1 SGHDT, CDR2 YYEEEE. The CDR3 loop spans 15 amino acids. The ends lost 3 bases at V and 3 bases at J; junction bases unmatched: 7. As DNA, the CDR3 is TGTGCCAGCAGCTGGCGGACAGGGTTGCACACTGAAGCTTTCTTT. The encoded protein is CASSWRTGLHTEAFF. Complete variable domain (other parts from reference TRBV5-6 and TRBJ1-1): DAGVTQSPTHLIKTRGQQVTLRCSPKSGHDTVSWYQQALGQGPQFIFQYYEEEERQRGNFPDRFSGHQFPNYSSELNVNALLLGDSALYLCASSWRTGLHTEAFFGQGTRLTVV.

The chain joins TRBV9 to TRBJ2-3; the match to TRBD1 covers 8 bases. This CDR3 spans 15 amino acids. CDR1 and CDR2 from the germline V gene are SGDLS and YYNGEE. Unmatched junction bases numbered 6, after V lost 0 bases and J lost 6 bases. The CDR3 bases are TGTGCCAGCAGCGTAGCCCTGGGGGACAGGGATACGCAGTATTTT. This sequence encodes CASSVALGDRDTQYF.